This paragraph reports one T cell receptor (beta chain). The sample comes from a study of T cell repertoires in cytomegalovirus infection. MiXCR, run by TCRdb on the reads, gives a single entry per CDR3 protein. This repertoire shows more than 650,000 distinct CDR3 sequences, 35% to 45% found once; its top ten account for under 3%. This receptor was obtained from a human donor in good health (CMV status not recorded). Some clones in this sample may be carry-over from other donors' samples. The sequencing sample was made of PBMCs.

In nucleotides, the CDR3 is TGTGCCAGCAGCCTAACTTTAGGACTAGCGGGGGAGTACGAGCAGTACTTC. It translates to CASSLTLGLAGEYEQYF. The V and J genes are TRBV11-1 and TRBJ2-7; 13 nucleotides match TRBD2. CDR1 SGHAT and CDR2 FQDESV come from the germline V gene (reference sequence). With V trimmed by 5 bases and J by 4 bases, 11 bases remained unmatched. The CDR3 contains 17 residues.